This T cell receptor (beta chain) was sequenced in a study of blood T cell repertoires in COVID-19. Study information: Both acute and convalescent COVID-19 samples were obtained from the United States, Italy and Spain. T cells, B-cell-depleted T cells, or PBMCs supplied cDNA or gDNA.

The CDR3 consists of 19 residues. V shed 4 bases and J shed 0 bases, with 23 bases lying between them. Germline CDR1 SEHNR, CDR2 FQNEAQ (reference sequence). How the authors handled the data: The assay estimated nucleated cells by amplifying reference gene primers. Generated by immunoSEQ multiplex PCR, the TCRdb table keeps only in-frame clones and is missing some. V, J and clone size reflect that table, while D and trimming were determined from the DNA. The sample contains about 280,000 clones, under 90% of which appear only once. Sample: peripheral blood. The genes are TRBV7-9 and TRBJ2-3; weak D call: TRBD2 (5 bases). The receptor comes from a woman in her forties or fifties who had recovered from COVID-19. The CDR3 sequence: CASSSRGFGVYSSTDTQYF. DNA for the CDR3: TGTGCCAGCAGCTCCCGCGGGTTTGGAGTCTACTCTAGCACAGATACGCAGTATTTT.